The 30 T cell receptor beta chains presented below share a single source sample, sequenced in a study of CD8+CD57+ T cells in acquired aplastic anemia. According to the study, genomic DNA was the template for TCR beta VDJ and CDR3 profiling. Via MiXCR, TCRdb re-called the reads, giving one row per CDR3 protein. The table shows approximately 470,000 distinct CDR3 sequences, with around 33% occurring only once. CD8+CD57+ cell expansion, shown by flow cytometry, had occurred in the patients selected for sequencing. Sample: sorted CD4+, CD8+, or CD8+CD57+ T cells (not recorded which) from PBMCs. All receptors derive from a human donor with aplastic anemia.

This clonotype was observed a handful of times. The chain employs TRBV5-1 and TRBJ1-4; no reliable D call. The CDR3 is 15 amino acids. Trimming pared 3 bases from V and 0 bases from J, leaving 9 bases between. The germline gives CDR1 SGHRS, CDR2 YFSETQ. DNA for the CDR3: TGCGCCAGCAGCTCGACGGGGACAACTAATGAAAAACTGTTTTTT. Amino acid sequence: CASSSTGTTNEKLFF.

This clonotype was observed many times. The V call is TRBV15, the J call TRBJ1-5; D is unclear. Germline V lookup: CDR1 LNHNV, CDR2 YYDKDF (reference sequence). V gave up 8 bases and J gave up 3 bases, with 14 bases separating them. The CDR3 runs 14 residues. The CDR3 here is CATSSHGDNQPQHF. CDR3 nucleotides: TGTGCCACCTCCTCCCACGGGGACAATCAGCCCCAGCATTTT.

The table lists this clonotype with many counts. The J gene is TRBJ2-7, the V gene TRBV7-8, with unresolved D. Trimming shortened V by 5 bases and J by 1 base, and 12 bases separated the two germline ends. Germline V gene lookup returns CDR1 SGHVS and CDR2 FQNEAQ. CDR3 length: 14 amino acids. This chain's CDR3 is CASSRTDGSYEQYF. The DNA of the CDR3 is TGTGCCAGCAGCCGTACGGACGGTTCCTACGAGCAGTACTTC.

This clonotype was seen many times. The CDR3 DNA reads TGTGCCAGCAGCCAAGAAGGGGTGGAAGGCACCTTC. It encodes CASSQEGVEGTF. This chain links TRBV14 with TRBJ1-2, with D perhaps matching TRBD1 (5 bases). The length of the CDR3 is 12 residues. The V gene lost 0 bases and the J gene lost 13 bases, with 12 bases spanning the gap. The germline gives CDR1 SGHDN, CDR2 FVKESK.

J is TRBJ1-2 and V is TRBV4-2; D call uncertain. Germline V gene lookup returns CDR1 LGHNA and CDR2 YNFKEQ. This CDR3 is built from 13 residues. V was shortened by 0 bases and J by 6 bases, with 8 bases between the two germline ends. DNA of the CDR3: TGTGCCAGCAGCCAAGATGAGAAAGATGGCTACACCTTC. Its translation: CASSQDEKDGYTF.

This clonotype was seen at least ten times. The chain combines TRBV7-9 with TRBJ1-3; D remains unclear. The CDR3 runs 14 residues. Germline CDR1 reads SEHNR; CDR2 reads FQNEAQ (reference sequence). Trimming cost V 2 bases and J 2 bases, with 7 bases left between them. The CDR3 loop is CASSLSPAGNTIYF. The CDR3 bases are TGTGCCAGCAGCTTAAGCCCGGCTGGAAACACCATATATTTT.

V is TRBV19 and J is TRBJ2-7; 8 nucleotides agree with TRBD1. Germline lookup yields CDR1 LNHDA and CDR2 SQIVND (reference sequence). The CDR3 extends over 15 amino acids. The ends lost 5 bases at V and 1 base at J; junction bases unmatched: 7. As DNA, the CDR3 is TGTGCCAGTAGTTTCCTAGGGACAGGTTCCTACGAGCAGTACTTC. This encodes CASSFLGTGSYEQYF.

J is TRBJ2-7 and V is TRBV25-1; the D call may be TRBD1 or TRBD2 (7 bases each). The germline V and J ends were trimmed by 5 bases and 4 bases, with 18 bases remaining between them. The germline gives CDR1 MGHDK, CDR2 SYGVNS. The CDR3 runs to 15 residues. The CDR3 sequence: CASSFDYRGGYEQYF. The CDR3 region has the DNA TGTGCCAGCAGTTTCGATTACAGGGGAGGGTACGAGCAGTACTTC.

This clonotype showed up many times. The rearrangement uses TRBV20-1 and TRBJ2-7; maybe TRBD2 (6 bases). Germline V gene lookup returns CDR1 DFQATT and CDR2 SNEGSKA (reference sequence). CDR3 length equals 11 residues. The CDR3 DNA follows: TGCAGGGGGGGTGGGGGATACGAGCAGTACTTC. The encoded protein is CRGGGGYEQYF.

This clonotype appeared a few times. This rearrangement joins TRBV14 to TRBJ2-3, with TRBD1 matching over 9 bases. Germline CDR1 reads SGHDN; CDR2 reads FVKESK. The CDR3 loop spans 18 amino acids. The V and J ends lost 4 bases and 2 bases, in that order; junction bases with no gene match: 13. For the CDR3, the DNA is TGTGCCAGCAGCCCCTGGACAGGGGCCAAGACCTTCACAGATACGCAGTATTTT. Its protein is CASSPWTGAKTFTDTQYF.

At least ten counts were recorded for this clonotype. The gene calls are TRBV7-2 and TRBJ2-5, with a weak D call TRBD1 (5 bases). This CDR3 comprises 14 residues. Germline V gene data show CDR1 as SGHTA and CDR2 as FQGNSA. V lost 5 bases to trimming and J lost 4 bases, with 14 bases between them. The CDR3 sequence: CASSPEGVGETQYF. CDR3 nucleotides: TGTGCCAGCAGCCCGGAAGGGGTAGGAGAGACCCAGTACTTC.

The rearrangement links TRBV19 to TRBJ2-5; 10 bases align to TRBD2. Germline V gene lookup returns CDR1 LNHDA and CDR2 SQIVND (reference sequence). V dropped 1 base and J dropped 5; count of bases not matched to a gene: 13. The CDR3 extends over 18 amino acids. CDR3 DNA: TGTGCCAGTAGTATAGCCACCTCTAGCGGGGGCACCCGGGAGACCCAGTACTTC. This gives the protein CASSIATSSGGTRETQYF.

This clonotype came up a few times. The rearrangement uses TRBV4-1 and TRBJ2-7; 11 bases match TRBD1. The J call may not be correct, given that the DNA end is closer to TRBJ2-1. The CDR3 is made up of 13 amino acids. Per germline, CDR1 MGHRA and CDR2 YSYEKL. This chain's CDR3 is CASSSGTGGRQFF. The CDR3 DNA reads TGCGCCAGCAGCTCCGGGACAGGGGGTCGGCAGTTCTTC.

With regard to this clonotype: Germline and junction disagree at one end, which may indicate a read error. V is TRBV6-1 and J is TRBJ1-5, with TRBD1 matching 9 bases. The germline V gene encodes CDR1 MNHNS and CDR2 SASEGT. This CDR3 has 16 residues. The DNA of the CDR3 is TGTGCCTGCAGTGAGCTCGGGACAGGGCACAATCAGCCCCAGCATTTT. It translates to CACSELGTGHNQPQHF.

CDR3 protein: CASSLGLALGTGELFF. The CDR3 DNA sequence: TGTGCCAGCAGTTTAGGGCTAGCCCTTGGGACCGGGGAGCTGTTTTTT. This chain links TRBV12-3 or TRBV12-4 with TRBJ2-2; D possibly corresponds to TRBD2 (5 bases). The V end was cut by 1 base, the J end by 5 bases, with 14 bases between. The CDR3 totals 16 residues.

The J gene is TRBJ1-1, the V gene TRBV9; D remains ambiguous. Germline assignment: CDR1 SGDLS and CDR2 YYNGEE. The V and J ends lost 0 bases and 6 bases respectively, with 15 bases between them. This CDR3 has 15 amino acids. As DNA, the CDR3 is TGTGCCAGCAGCGTAGAGACCGTCGGGTTCGCTGAAGCTTTCTTT. It specifies CASSVETVGFAEAFF.

The table lists this clonotype with a few counts. V usage is TRBV2 and J usage is TRBJ1-1; D not certain. Trimming pared 6 bases from V and 1 base from J, leaving 9 bases between. The germline gives CDR1 SNHLY, CDR2 FYNNEI. The CDR3 is made up of 13 amino acids. This CDR3 is CASRDGTNTEAFF. In DNA, the CDR3 is TGTGCCAGCAGGGACGGAACGAACACTGAAGCTTTCTTT.

The V gene is TRBV4-1, the J gene TRBJ1-2, with 8 bases lining up with TRBD1. Germline V CDR1 and CDR2: MGHRA, YSYEKL. With V trimmed by 6 bases and J by 4 bases, 13 bases remained unmatched. The CDR3 has 16 residues. CDR3 residues: CASRLNGQGRSYGYTF. For the CDR3, the DNA is TGCGCCAGCAGACTTAATGGACAGGGAAGAAGCTATGGCTACACCTTC.

This clonotype has a count of ten or more. V gene TRBV2 combines with J gene TRBJ1-4; possible D gene TRBD1, 5 bases. The CDR3 is made up of 14 amino acids. V shed 4 bases and J shed 8 bases, with 14 bases lying between them. Germline CDR1 reads SNHLY; CDR2 reads FYNNEI. The CDR3 sequence: CASSGDLPGEKLFF. The CDR3 nucleotides are TGTGCCAGCAGTGGGGACCTCCCCGGCGAAAAACTGTTTTTT.

This clonotype occurred many times. The rearrangement uses TRBV20-1 and TRBJ1-2; weak D call: TRBD1 (5 bases). CDR1 and CDR2 from the germline V gene are DFQATT and SNEGSKA (reference sequence). The CDR3 extends over 14 amino acids. With 2 bases removed from V and 4 bases from J, the gap between germline ends came to 14 bases. CDR3 region: CSARSHGTAYGYTF. The CDR3, as DNA: TGCAGTGCTAGAAGCCATGGGACGGCCTATGGCTACACCTTC.

The chain joins TRBV2 to TRBJ2-6; D assignment may be TRBD1 or TRBD2 (6 bases each). The CDR3 is 15 amino acids. The germline V and J ends were trimmed by 2 bases and 4 bases, with 9 bases remaining between them. The germline V gene has CDR1 SNHLY and CDR2 FYNNEI. The CDR3 nucleotides read TGTGCCAGCAGTGAACCGGGGGCAGGGGCCAACGTCCTGACTTTC. Translation gives CASSEPGAGANVLTF.

This clonotype was seen only a few times. This chain links TRBV11-1 with TRBJ1-1; no firm D call. The CDR3 runs 15 residues. The V gene lost 3 bases and the J gene lost 1 base, with 12 bases spanning the gap. Germline V gene sequence: CDR1 SGHAT, CDR2 FQDESV (reference sequence). The CDR3 coding sequence is TGTGCCAGCAGCTTGAGGTGGAGTCAGAACACTGAAGCTTTCTTT. It is translated as CASSLRWSQNTEAFF. The entire variable domain, with the rest obtained from reference TRBV11-1 and TRBJ1-1, is as follows: EAEVAQSPRYKITEKSQAVAFWCDPISGHATLYWYRQILGQGPELLVQFQDESVVDDSQLPKDRFSAERLKGVDSTLKIQPAELGDSAMYLCASSLRWSQNTEAFFGQGTRLTVV.

The V and J genes are TRBV9 and TRBJ1-6, with D perhaps matching TRBD1 (6 bases). The CDR3 spans 14 residues. Germline lookup yields CDR1 SGDLS and CDR2 YYNGEE. With 5 bases removed from V and 7 bases from J, the gap between germline ends came to 13 bases. CDR3 nucleotide sequence: TGTGCCAGCAGGGGCGACAGGTCGAATTCACCCCTCCACTTT. Its translation: CASRGDRSNSPLHF. The full variable domain, rest sourced from reference TRBV9 and TRBJ1-6, is DSGVTQTPKHLITATGQRVTLRCSPRSGDLSVYWYQQSLDQGLQFLIQYYNGEERAKGNILERFSAQQFPDLHSELNLSSLELGDSALYFCASRGDRSNSPLHFGNGTRLTVT.

In its sample, this clonotype was seen many times. V gene TRBV14 combines with J gene TRBJ2-7; D gene uncertain. Germline assignment: CDR1 SGHDN and CDR2 FVKESK. CDR3 length: 12 amino acids. Trimming removed 2 bases at V and 6 bases at J, with 8 bases between. The CDR3 DNA follows: TGTGCCAGCAGCCAACTTGTCACCGAGCAGTACTTC. Translation: CASSQLVTEQYF.

The V call is TRBV24-1, the J call TRBJ2-3, with 7 bases lining up with TRBD1. CDR1 and CDR2 from the germline V gene are KGHDR and SFDVKD. V shed 6 bases and J 4 bases; nucleotides not matched to a gene: 15. The CDR3 covers 17 residues. The CDR3 region has the DNA TGTGCCACCAGTCGAAGGGGGCCTGAAGTTCTCGCAGATACGCAGTATTTT. Protein product: CATSRRGPEVLADTQYF.

The genes are TRBV18 and TRBJ1-3; D call uncertain. Trimming removed 5 bases at V and 0 bases at J, with 5 bases between. The CDR3 sequence is 13 residues long. Looked up from germline, CDR1 is KGHSH and CDR2 is LQKENI. In DNA form, the CDR3 reads TGTGCCAGCTCAACAAACTCTGGAAACACCATATATTTT. Residues: CASSTNSGNTIYF.

This chain joins TRBV9 and TRBJ2-6; tentatively, D is TRBD1 (6 bases). The CDR3 covers 18 residues. The V and J ends lost 4 bases and 1 base respectively, with 18 bases between them. CDR1 is SGDLS, CDR2 YYNGEE, per germline. CDR3 DNA: TGTGCCAGCAGCCCCTACGTGGGACAACTATCTGGGGCCAACGTCCTGACTTTC. Encoded protein: CASSPYVGQLSGANVLTF. Variable domain in full (rest from reference TRBV9 and TRBJ2-6): DSGVTQTPKHLITATGQRVTLRCSPRSGDLSVYWYQQSLDQGLQFLIQYYNGEERAKGNILERFSAQQFPDLHSELNLSSLELGDSALYFCASSPYVGQLSGANVLTFGAGSRLTVL.

A note on this clonotype: A much larger clone differs by one base, so this may be a read error. The chain has TRBV24-1 and TRBJ2-3, with D unresolved. The CDR3 is made up of 14 amino acids. Germline loops: CDR1 KGHDR, CDR2 SFDVKD. V was pared by 7 bases and J by 1 base, with 11 bases between. In DNA form, the CDR3 reads TGTGCCACCAGAAGGTTTGAGCGCACAGATACGCAGTATTTT. Protein product: CATRRFERTDTQYF.

A word on this clonotype: The junction differs from germline at one of its ends, possibly a read error. J is TRBJ1-1 and V is TRBV10-2; no reliable D call. The CDR3 consists of 15 residues. The germline CDR1 and CDR2 sequences are WSHSY and SAAADI. CDR3 residues: CASRESSMAWTEAFF. CDR3 DNA: TGCGCCAGCAGAGAGTCGAGTATGGCCTGGACTGAAGCTTTCTTT.

This clonotype was seen a few times. This chain links TRBV5-1 with TRBJ1-2; tentatively, D is TRBD1 (6 bases). The V gene's germline CDR1 is SGHRS and CDR2 YFSETQ. The CDR3 consists of 16 residues. The V end was cut by 0 bases, the J end by 9 bases, with 21 bases between. CDR3 coding DNA: TGCGCCAGCAGCTTGGGCCCTTTGAGGGGGAGTTATAGCTACACCTTC. Its protein is CASSLGPLRGSYSYTF.